The TCR beta chain described here comes from a study of blood T cell repertoires in COVID-19. CDR1 is MNHEY, CDR2 SMNVEV, per germline (reference sequence). The CDR3 is made up of 17 amino acids. V dropped 1 base and J dropped 3; count of bases not matched to a gene: 12. This clone was counted a few times. In the authors' workflow: It was from reference gene primer amplification that nucleated cell counts were estimated. Only in-frame clones appear in the TCRdb table, and some are missing; sequencing was by immunoSEQ multiplex PCR. V and J calls and clone size are copied from that table; D and trimming were computed from the DNA. The sample has some 100,000 clones, almost 80% seen once.

The sequence came from a man aged 70 or older with active or convalescent COVID-19. The chain links TRBV27 to TRBJ2-7; TRBD2 agrees at 7 bases. Source material: peripheral blood. CDR3 nucleotides: TGTGCCAGCAGTTTATTGGGGGGAAGGCGGGAGAACTACGAGCAGTACTTC. Translation gives CASSLLGGRRENYEQYF.